The entry that follows covers one T cell receptor (beta chain) sequence. The antigen is unknown. These data belong to a study of shared clonotypes between healthy human individuals. Only in-frame clones appear in the TCRdb table, and some are missing; sequencing was by immunoSEQ multiplex PCR. The sample lists more than 2 million clones; approximately 94% were seen once. Study results and limitations: Sampling covered nothing but blood. Tissue TCR repertoires likely differ from those found in blood. Naive CD4 clonotypes overlapped across a few donors at around 4.7%. Naive subsets typically showed greater estimated richness than memory subsets.

J gave up 1 base and V 4 bases, and 5 bases lay outside the gene matches. This CDR3 region has 14 residues. CDR1 is SGHDT and CDR2 is YYEEEE in the germline V gene. This sequence originates from a young man in good health. The chain recombines TRBV5-6 with TRBJ2-7; 7 nucleotides line up with TRBD2. Sample: naive CD4+ T cells sorted from blood. Subset here: CD45RA+ positively selected. CDR3 sequence (DNA): TGTGCCAGCAGCGACAACGGGGGGTCCTACGAGCAGTACTTC. Protein: CASSDNGGSYEQYF.